One T cell receptor (beta chain) is described in this entry. The data belong to a study of blood T cell repertoires in COVID-19. On the study more broadly: COVID-19 samples, acute and convalescent, were from the United States, Italy and Spain. T cells, B-cell-depleted T cells, or PBMCs supplied cDNA or gDNA.

Assay: immunoSEQ multiplex PCR; the TCRdb copy retains only in-frame clones and omits some. Here the sample spans about 200,000 clones, about nine tenths being singletons. The CDR3 has 12 residues. Looked up from germline, CDR1 is SGHRS and CDR2 is YFSETQ. The ends were cut back, 2 bases at V and 4 bases at J, with 7 bases in the middle. V gene TRBV5-1 combines with J gene TRBJ2-7; D possibly corresponds to TRBD1 (6 bases). The sample consisted of peripheral blood. The TCR comes from a man aged 18 to 29 with active or convalescent COVID-19. CDR3 loop: CASSFRGYEQYF. In DNA, the CDR3 is TGCGCCAGCAGCTTCAGGGGATACGAGCAGTACTTC.